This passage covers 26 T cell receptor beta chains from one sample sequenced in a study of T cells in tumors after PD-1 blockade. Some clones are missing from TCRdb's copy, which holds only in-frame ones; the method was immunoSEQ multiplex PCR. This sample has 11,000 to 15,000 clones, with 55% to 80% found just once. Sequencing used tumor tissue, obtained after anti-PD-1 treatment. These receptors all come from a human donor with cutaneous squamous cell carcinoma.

CDR3 nucleotides: TGTGCCAGCAGTCCAGCTGCAGGGGGCGCGGCAGATACGCAGTATTTT. Its protein product is CASSPAAGGAADTQYF. The gene calls are TRBV6-2 or TRBV6-3 and TRBJ2-3; TRBD1 agrees at 8 bases. The junction had 11 bases not matched to a gene; V was cut back by 5 bases and J by 4 bases. CDR1 is MNHEY and CDR2 is SVGEGT in the germline V gene. The CDR3 loop spans 16 amino acids.

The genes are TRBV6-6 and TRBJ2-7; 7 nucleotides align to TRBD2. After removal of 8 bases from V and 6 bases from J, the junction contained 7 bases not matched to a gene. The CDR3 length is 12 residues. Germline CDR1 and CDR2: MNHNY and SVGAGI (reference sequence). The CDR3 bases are TGTGCCAGCGGAGGGAGGGTCGGCGAGCAGTACTTC. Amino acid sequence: CASGGRVGEQYF.

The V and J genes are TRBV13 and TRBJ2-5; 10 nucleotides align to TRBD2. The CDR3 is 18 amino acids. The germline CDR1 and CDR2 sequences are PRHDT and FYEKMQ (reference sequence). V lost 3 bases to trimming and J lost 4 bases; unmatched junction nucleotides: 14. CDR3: CASSLGPSSGRVGETQYF. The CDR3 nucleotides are TGTGCCAGCAGCTTGGGACCCTCTAGCGGGAGAGTTGGAGAGACCCAGTACTTC.

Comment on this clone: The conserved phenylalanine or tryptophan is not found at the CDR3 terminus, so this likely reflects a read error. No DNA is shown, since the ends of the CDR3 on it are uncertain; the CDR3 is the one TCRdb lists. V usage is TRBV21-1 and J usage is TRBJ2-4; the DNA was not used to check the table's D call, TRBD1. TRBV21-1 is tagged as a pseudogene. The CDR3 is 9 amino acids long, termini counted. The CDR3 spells CASSNKGNC.

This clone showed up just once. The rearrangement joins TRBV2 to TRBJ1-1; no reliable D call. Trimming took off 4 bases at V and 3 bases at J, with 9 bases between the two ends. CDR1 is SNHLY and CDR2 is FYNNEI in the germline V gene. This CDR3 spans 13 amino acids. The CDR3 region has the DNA TGTGCCAGCAGTGCGTCCTGGGACACTGAAGCTTTCTTT. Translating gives CASSASWDTEAFF.

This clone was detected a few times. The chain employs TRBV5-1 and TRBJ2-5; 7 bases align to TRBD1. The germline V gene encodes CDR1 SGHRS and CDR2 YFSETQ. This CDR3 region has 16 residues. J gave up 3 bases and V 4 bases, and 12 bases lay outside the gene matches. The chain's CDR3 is CASSLGQAFEEETQYF. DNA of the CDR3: TGCGCCAGCAGCCTTGGACAGGCCTTCGAGGAAGAGACCCAGTACTTC.

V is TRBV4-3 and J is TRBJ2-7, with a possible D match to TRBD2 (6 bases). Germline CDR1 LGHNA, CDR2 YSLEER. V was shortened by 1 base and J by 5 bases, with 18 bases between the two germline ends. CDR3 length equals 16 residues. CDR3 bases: TGCGCCAGCAGCCAAGGGGGAGGAGGGGCTGCGAACGAGCAGTACTTC. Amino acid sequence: CASSQGGGGAANEQYF.

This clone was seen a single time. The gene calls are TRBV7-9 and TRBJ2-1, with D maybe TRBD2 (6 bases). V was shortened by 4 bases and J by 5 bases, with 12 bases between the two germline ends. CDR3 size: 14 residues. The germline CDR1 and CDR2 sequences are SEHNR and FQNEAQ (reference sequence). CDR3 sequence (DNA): TGTGCCAGCAGCTCACGGGGGACGGACAATGAGCAGTTCTTC. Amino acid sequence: CASSSRGTDNEQFF.

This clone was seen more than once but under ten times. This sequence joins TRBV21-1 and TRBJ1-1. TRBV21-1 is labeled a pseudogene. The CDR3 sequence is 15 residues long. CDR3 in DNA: TGTGCCAGCACCCCTCTGGGGGGGTGGAACACTGAAGCTTTCTTT. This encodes CASTPLGGWNTEAFF.

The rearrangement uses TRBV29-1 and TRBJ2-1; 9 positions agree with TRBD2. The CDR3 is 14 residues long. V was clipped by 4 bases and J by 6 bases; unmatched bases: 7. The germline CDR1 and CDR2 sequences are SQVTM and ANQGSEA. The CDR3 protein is CSVVSGRGTNEQFF. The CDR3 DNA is TGCAGCGTTGTTAGCGGGAGAGGGACCAATGAGCAGTTCTTC.

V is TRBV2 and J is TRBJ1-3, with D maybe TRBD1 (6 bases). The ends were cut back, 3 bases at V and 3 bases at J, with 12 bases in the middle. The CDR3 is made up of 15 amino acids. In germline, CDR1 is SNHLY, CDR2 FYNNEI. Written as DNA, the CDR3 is TGTGCCAGCAGTGATGGGGGGGCTTTTGGAAACACCATATATTTT. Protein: CASSDGGAFGNTIYF.

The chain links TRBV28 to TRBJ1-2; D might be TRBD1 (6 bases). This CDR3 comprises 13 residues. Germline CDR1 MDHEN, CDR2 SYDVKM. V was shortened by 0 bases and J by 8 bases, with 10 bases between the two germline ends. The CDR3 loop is CASSLWTGKGYTF. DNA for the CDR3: TGTGCCAGCAGTTTATGGACAGGAAAGGGCTACACCTTC.

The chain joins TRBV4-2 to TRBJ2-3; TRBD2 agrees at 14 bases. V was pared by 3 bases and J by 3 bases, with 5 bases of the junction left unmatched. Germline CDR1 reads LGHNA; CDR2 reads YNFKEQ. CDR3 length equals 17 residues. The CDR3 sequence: CASSHGLAGGFTDTQYF. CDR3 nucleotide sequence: TGTGCCAGCAGCCATGGACTAGCGGGAGGTTTTACAGATACGCAGTATTTT.

The CDR3 DNA reads TGTGCCAGCAGCCAAGATACCATCGGGGATGAGCAGTTCTTC. Translation: CASSQDTIGDEQFF. The rearrangement uses TRBV4-2 and TRBJ2-1, with a weak D call TRBD2 (5 bases). Germline V gene lookup returns CDR1 LGHNA and CDR2 YNFKEQ. The CDR3 length is 14 residues. Trimming took 0 bases from V and 8 from J, leaving 11 bases between them.

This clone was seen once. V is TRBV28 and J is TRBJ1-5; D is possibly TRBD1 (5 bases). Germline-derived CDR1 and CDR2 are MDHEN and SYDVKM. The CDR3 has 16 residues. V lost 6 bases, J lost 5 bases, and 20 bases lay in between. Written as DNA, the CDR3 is TGTGCCAGCAGCAAACCGATCAGGGAGTTATATCAGCCCCAGCATTTT. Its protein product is CASSKPIRELYQPQHF. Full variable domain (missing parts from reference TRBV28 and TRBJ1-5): DVKVTQSSRYLVKRTGEKVFLECVQDMDHENMFWYRQDPGLGLRLIYFSYDVKMKEKGDIPEGYSVSREKKERFSLILESASTNQTSMYLCASSKPIRELYQPQHFGDGTRLSIL.

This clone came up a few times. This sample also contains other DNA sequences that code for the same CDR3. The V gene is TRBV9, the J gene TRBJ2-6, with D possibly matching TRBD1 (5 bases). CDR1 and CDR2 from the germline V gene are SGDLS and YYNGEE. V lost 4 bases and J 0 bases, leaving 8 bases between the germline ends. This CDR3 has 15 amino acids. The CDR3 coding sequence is TGTGCCAGCAGCTCCGACAGCTCTGGGGCCAACGTCCTGACTTTC. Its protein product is CASSSDSSGANVLTF.

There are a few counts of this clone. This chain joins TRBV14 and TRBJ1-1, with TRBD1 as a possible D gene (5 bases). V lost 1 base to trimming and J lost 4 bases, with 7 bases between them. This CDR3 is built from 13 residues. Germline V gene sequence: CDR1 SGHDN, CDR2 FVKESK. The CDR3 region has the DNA TGTGCCAGCAGCCAAGTGGGGGGCACTGAAGCTTTCTTT. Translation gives CASSQVGGTEAFF.

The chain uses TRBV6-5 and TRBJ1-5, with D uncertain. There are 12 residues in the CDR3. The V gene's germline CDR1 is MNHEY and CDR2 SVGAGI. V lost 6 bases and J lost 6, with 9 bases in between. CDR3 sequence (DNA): TGTGCCAGCAGCTCCATGGGTCAGCCCCAGCATTTT. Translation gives CASSSMGQPQHF.

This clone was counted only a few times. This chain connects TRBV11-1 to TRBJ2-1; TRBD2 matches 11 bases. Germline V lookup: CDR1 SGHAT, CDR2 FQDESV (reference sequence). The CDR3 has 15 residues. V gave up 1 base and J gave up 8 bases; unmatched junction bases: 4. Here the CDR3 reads CASSLVAGGIHEQFF. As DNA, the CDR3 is TGTGCCAGCAGCTTAGTAGCGGGAGGGATCCATGAGCAGTTCTTC.

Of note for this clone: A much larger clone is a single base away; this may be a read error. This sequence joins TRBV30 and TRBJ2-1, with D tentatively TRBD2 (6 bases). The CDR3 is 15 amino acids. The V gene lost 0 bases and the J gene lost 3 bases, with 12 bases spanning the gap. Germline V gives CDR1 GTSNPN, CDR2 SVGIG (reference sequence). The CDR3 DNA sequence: TGTGCCTGGAGTGTATTGACTAGTGACTACAATGAGCAGTTCTTC. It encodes CAWSVLTSDYNEQFF.

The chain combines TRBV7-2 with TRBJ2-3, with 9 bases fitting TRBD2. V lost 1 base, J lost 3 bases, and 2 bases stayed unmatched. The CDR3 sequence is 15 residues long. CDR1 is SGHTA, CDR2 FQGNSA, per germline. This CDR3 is CASSLGGRVTDTQYF. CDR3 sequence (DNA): TGTGCCAGCAGCTTAGGCGGGAGGGTAACAGATACGCAGTATTTT.

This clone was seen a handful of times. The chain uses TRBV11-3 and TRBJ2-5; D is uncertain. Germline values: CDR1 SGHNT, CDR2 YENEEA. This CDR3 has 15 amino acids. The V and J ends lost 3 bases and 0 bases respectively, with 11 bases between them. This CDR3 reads CASSFPPMYQETQYF. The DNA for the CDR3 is TGTGCCAGCAGCTTCCCCCCTATGTACCAAGAGACCCAGTACTTC.

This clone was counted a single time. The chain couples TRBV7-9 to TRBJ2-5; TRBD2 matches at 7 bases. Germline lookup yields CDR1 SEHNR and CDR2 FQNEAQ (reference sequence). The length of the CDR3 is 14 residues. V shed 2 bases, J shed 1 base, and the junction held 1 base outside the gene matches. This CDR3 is CASSLREGQETQYF. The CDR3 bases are TGTGCCAGCAGCTTAAGGGAGGGCCAAGAGACCCAGTACTTC.

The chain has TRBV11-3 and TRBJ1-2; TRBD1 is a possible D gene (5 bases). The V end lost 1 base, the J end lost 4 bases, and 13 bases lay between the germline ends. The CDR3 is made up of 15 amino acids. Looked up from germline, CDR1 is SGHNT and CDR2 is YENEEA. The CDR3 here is CASSLVAGRGYGYTF. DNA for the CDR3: TGTGCCAGCAGCTTAGTCGCAGGGAGAGGCTATGGCTACACCTTC.

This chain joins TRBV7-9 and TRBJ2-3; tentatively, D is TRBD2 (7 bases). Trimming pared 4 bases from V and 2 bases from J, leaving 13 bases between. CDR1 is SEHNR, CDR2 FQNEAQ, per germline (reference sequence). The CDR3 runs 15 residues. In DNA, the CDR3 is TGTGCCAGCAGCTCGTTAGGGGGGGACACAGATACGCAGTATTTT. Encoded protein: CASSSLGGDTDTQYF. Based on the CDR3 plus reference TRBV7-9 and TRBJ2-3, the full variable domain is DTGVSQNPRHKITKRGQNVTFRCDPISEHNRLYWYRQTLGQGPEFLTYFQNEAQLEKSRLLSDRFSAERPKGSFSTLEIQRTEQGDSAMYLCASSSLGGDTDTQYFGPGTRLTVL.

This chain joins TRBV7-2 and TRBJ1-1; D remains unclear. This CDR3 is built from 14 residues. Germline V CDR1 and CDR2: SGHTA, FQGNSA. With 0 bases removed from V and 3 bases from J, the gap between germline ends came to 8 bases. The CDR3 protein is CASSLAGTYTEAFF. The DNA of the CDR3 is TGTGCCAGCAGCTTAGCCGGCACCTACACTGAAGCTTTCTTT.